The 30 T cell receptor beta chains reported below all come from one sample, sequenced in a study of blood T cell repertoires in COVID-19 (dated by TCRdb to about 2020). The method behind the library was the immunoSEQ multiplex PCR assay. What TCRdb holds here is the immuneACCESS table cut down to in-frame rearrangements. Part of the clones is not present; checked against another copy, under half of the missing clones reflect an unresolved V gene, and the others are unexplained. In this sample the table shows 250,000 to 300,000 clones, approximately 90% of which occur a single time. About 6% of the sample is in the top ten clones. Source material: peripheral blood. These receptors all stem from a woman aged 45 to 65 with COVID-19, enrolled during active disease.

V gene TRBV15 combines with J gene TRBJ2-1; 7 positions agree with TRBD1. CDR1 and CDR2 from the germline V gene are LNHNV and YYDKDF (reference sequence). After removal of 3 bases from V and 3 bases from J, the junction contained 5 bases not matched to a gene. CDR3 size: 15 residues. CDR3 DNA: TGTGCCACCAGCAGCATACAGGGGTTCTACAATGAGCAGTTCTTC. It yields the protein CATSSIQGFYNEQFF.

This chain uses TRBV7-2 with TRBJ1-3; D perhaps matches TRBD1 (6 bases). Germline loops: CDR1 SGHTA, CDR2 FQGNSA. V lost 7 bases and J 2 bases, leaving 9 bases between the germline ends. The CDR3 runs to 13 residues. The CDR3 DNA reads TGTGCCAGCAAACCAGGGGCTGGAAACACCATATATTTT. Translating it yields CASKPGAGNTIYF.

This clone was observed many times. This rearrangement joins TRBV19 to TRBJ1-1; D call uncertain. The CDR3 sequence is 12 residues long. CDR1 LNHDA and CDR2 SQIVND come from the germline V gene (reference sequence). V was trimmed by 7 bases and J by 5 bases, leaving 11 bases between them. DNA of the CDR3: TGTGCCAGTATGTCTCTTCCGACTGAAGCTTTCTTT. As protein: CASMSLPTEAFF.

V usage is TRBV5-4 and J usage is TRBJ2-1; 9 bases align to TRBD2. Germline assignment: CDR1 SGHNT and CDR2 YYREEE (reference sequence). The CDR3 has 17 residues. V dropped 0 bases and J dropped 0; count of bases not matched to a gene: 4. CDR3 DNA sequence: TGTGCCAGCAGCTTGGGGGGTAGCGGGAGCTCCTACAATGAGCAGTTCTTC. As protein: CASSLGGSGSSYNEQFF. Together with reference TRBV5-4 and TRBJ2-1, the CDR3 gives the full variable domain: ETGVTQSPTHLIKTRGQQVTLRCSSQSGHNTVSWYQQALGQGPQFIFQYYREEENGRGNFPPRFSGLQFPNYSSELNVNALELDDSALYLCASSLGGSGSSYNEQFFGPGTRLTVL.

The rearrangement joins TRBV19 to TRBJ1-2, with D maybe TRBD1 (6 bases). The CDR3 covers 14 residues. In germline, CDR1 is LNHDA, CDR2 SQIVND (reference sequence). V was cut by 0 bases and J by 6 bases, with 11 bases left in between. CDR3 residues: CASSIDSTGNGYTF. In DNA form, the CDR3 reads TGTGCCAGTAGTATAGATTCAACAGGGAATGGCTACACCTTC.

The genes are TRBV29-1 and TRBJ2-1, with 8 bases fitting TRBD2. The CDR3 has 14 residues. The V gene's germline CDR1 is SQVTM and CDR2 ANQGSEA. V was clipped by 6 bases and J by 2 bases; unmatched bases: 6. CDR3 in amino acids: CSVPGGLAYNEQFF. CDR3 DNA: TGCAGCGTCCCGGGGGGGCTAGCCTACAATGAGCAGTTCTTC.

V usage is TRBV4-2 and J usage is TRBJ1-2, with 8 bases matching TRBD1. The germline CDR1 and CDR2 sequences are LGHNA and YNFKEQ. The J segment lost 12 bases and the V segment lost 0 bases, leaving 6 bases of the junction unmatched. This CDR3 region has 13 residues. CDR3 region: CASSQDGTGDHTF. CDR3 coding DNA: TGTGCCAGCAGCCAAGACGGGACAGGAGACCACACCTTC.

V usage is TRBV3-1 (or the pseudogene TRBV3-2) and J usage is TRBJ2-3; weak D call: TRBD2 (5 bases). CDR3 length equals 14 residues. Germline V CDR1 and CDR2: LGHDT, YNNKEL (reference sequence). Deletions cut 5 bases from V and 6 bases from J, with 15 bases between. CDR3 sequence reads: CASSAHPSGDTQYF. The CDR3 DNA sequence: TGTGCCAGCAGCGCTCATCCCTCGGGGGATACGCAGTATTTT.

The chain combines TRBV6-5 with TRBJ1-1; 9 bases line up with TRBD1. Germline CDR1 reads MNHEY; CDR2 reads SVGAGI. There are 12 residues in the CDR3. V was pared by 7 bases and J by 11 bases, with 8 bases of the junction left unmatched. This chain's CDR3 is CASTNSDRGAFF. CDR3 nucleotides: TGTGCCAGCACCAACTCGGACAGGGGTGCTTTCTTT.

CDR3 coding DNA: TGTGCCAGCAGCTTGACGAGCCGTGGGGGGTACAATGAGCAGTTCTTC. This codes for CASSLTSRGGYNEQFF. The chain uses TRBV11-2 and TRBJ2-1; D possibly corresponds to TRBD2 (6 bases). This CDR3 is built from 16 residues. V lost 3 bases to trimming and J lost 4 bases, with 16 bases between them. Germline CDR1 and CDR2: SGHAT and FQNNGV. Full variable domain (remainder filled in from reference TRBV11-2 and TRBJ2-1): EAGVAQSPRYKIIEKRQSVAFWCNPISGHATLYWYQQILGQGPKLLIQFQNNGVVDDSQLPKDRFSAERLKGVDSTLKIQPAKLEDSAVYLCASSLTSRGGYNEQFFGPGTRLTVL.

This rearrangement joins TRBV4-1 to TRBJ1-6; D is possibly TRBD1 (5 bases). V shed 0 bases and J shed 4 bases, with 22 bases lying between them. The CDR3 totals 20 residues. Germline V lookup: CDR1 MGHRA, CDR2 YSYEKL. The CDR3 DNA is TGCGCCAGCAGCCAAGATGGCCAGGGAGGGGATCCCTTATATAATTCACCCCTCCACTTT. Translating it yields CASSQDGQGGDPLYNSPLHF.

The chain joins TRBV18 to TRBJ1-3; D may be TRBD1 (5 bases). The CDR3 consists of 15 residues. Between the trimmed V and J ends, which lost 0 bases and 3 bases, there was a span of 9 bases. CDR1 is KGHSH, CDR2 LQKENI, per germline. The CDR3 spells CASSPPGTDGNTIYF. The CDR3 nucleotides read TGTGCCAGCTCACCACCAGGGACTGATGGAAACACCATATATTTT.

This clone has just one count. V is TRBV11-1 and J is TRBJ2-7, with TRBD2 identical over 13 bases. The germline gives CDR1 SGHAT, CDR2 FQDESV (reference sequence). The CDR3 is made up of 15 amino acids. V lost 3 bases, J lost 4 bases, and 3 bases stayed unmatched. CDR3 coding DNA: TGTGCCAGCAGCTTGACTAGCGGGAGGATATACGAGCAGTACTTC. Its translation: CASSLTSGRIYEQYF.

This chain connects TRBV19 to TRBJ1-4; no definite D call. Deletions cut 1 base from V and 7 bases from J, with 13 bases between. The germline V gene encodes CDR1 LNHDA and CDR2 SQIVND (reference sequence). The CDR3 is made up of 15 amino acids. Written as DNA, the CDR3 is TGTGCCAGTAGTATAGGCCCCGGACTTGGTGAAAAACTGTTTTTT. This encodes CASSIGPGLGEKLFF.

The chain employs TRBV18 and TRBJ1-2; no definite D call. Germline assignment: CDR1 KGHSH and CDR2 LQKENI. The germline V and J ends were trimmed by 2 bases and 2 bases, with 6 bases remaining between them. The CDR3 loop spans 13 amino acids. CDR3 protein: CASSPARNYGYTF. CDR3 DNA sequence: TGTGCCAGCTCACCAGCCAGGAACTATGGCTACACCTTC.

The chain recombines TRBV29-1 with TRBJ2-7; 7 bases line up with TRBD1. V was pared by 6 bases and J by 2 bases, with 10 bases of the junction left unmatched. CDR3 length: 14 residues. The germline gives CDR1 SQVTM, CDR2 ANQGSEA. CDR3 residues: CSVARTGEAYEQYF. The CDR3 DNA reads as TGCAGCGTCGCTAGAACAGGGGAAGCCTACGAGCAGTACTTC.

The chain is built from TRBV7-3 and TRBJ2-1; possible D gene TRBD2, 5 bases. The CDR3 has 15 residues. CDR1 and CDR2 (germline): SGHTA, FQGTGA. V was cut by 4 bases and J by 4 bases, with 14 bases left in between. The CDR3 coding sequence is TGTGCCAGCAGCTCTTCTTCGGACTCGTACAATGAGCAGTTCTTC. Translation gives CASSSSSDSYNEQFF.

This chain joins TRBV19 and TRBJ2-2; 11 bases agree with TRBD2. V trimming: 6 bases; J trimming: 4 bases; junction bases outside the gene matches: 7. The CDR3 consists of 16 residues. The germline V gene encodes CDR1 LNHDA and CDR2 SQIVND (reference sequence). CDR3 sequence: CASRDPGLAATGELFF. As DNA, the CDR3 is TGTGCCAGTAGGGACCCGGGACTAGCGGCCACCGGGGAGCTGTTTTTT.

This rearrangement joins TRBV15 to TRBJ2-7, with 12 nucleotides matching TRBD2. Losses at the gene ends were 0 bases for V and 1 base for J; bases not matched to a gene: 7. The CDR3 is 18 amino acids. The germline CDR1 and CDR2 sequences are LNHNV and YYDKDF (reference sequence). Here the CDR3 DNA reads TGTGCCACCAGCAGAGATTCGTCTAGCGGGAGGGTTTCCTACGAGCAGTACTTC. Its protein is CATSRDSSSGRVSYEQYF.

This chain connects TRBV5-1 to TRBJ2-2; D possibly corresponds to TRBD2 (6 bases). Between the trimmed V and J ends, which lost 3 bases and 0 bases, there was a span of 12 bases. CDR3 length: 16 amino acids. The germline gives CDR1 SGHRS, CDR2 YFSETQ. The CDR3 reads CASSSPTGANTGELFF. The CDR3 nucleotides read TGCGCCAGCAGCTCCCCAACGGGAGCGAACACCGGGGAGCTGTTTTTT.

The chain links TRBV30 to TRBJ1-4; 7 nucleotides line up with TRBD1. The CDR3 extends over 15 amino acids. Germline V gene data show CDR1 as GTSNPN and CDR2 as SVGIG (reference sequence). V was pared by 2 bases and J by 7 bases, with 10 bases of the junction left unmatched. CDR3 in DNA: TGTGCCTGGAGTCGTAACAGGGGAGGAAGTGAAAAACTGTTTTTT. Its protein product is CAWSRNRGGSEKLFF.

The gene calls are TRBV13 and TRBJ1-3; tentatively, D is TRBD1 (5 bases). Germline CDR1 and CDR2: PRHDT and FYEKMQ (reference sequence). V lost 6 bases and J lost 0, with 15 bases in between. There are 16 residues in the CDR3. The DNA for the CDR3 is TGTGCCAGCAGTCGACAGTCAATGAGCTCTGGAAACACCATATATTTT. Translating gives CASSRQSMSSGNTIYF.

The chain is built from TRBV5-1 and TRBJ1-2; D is perhaps TRBD1 (5 bases). V was shortened by 2 bases and J by 6 bases, with 20 bases between the two germline ends. CDR3 length: 16 amino acids. The germline V gene has CDR1 SGHRS and CDR2 YFSETQ. The DNA for the CDR3 is TGCGCCAGCAGCTTAGGAAACAGGCGGGGAGGGAATGGCTACACCTTC. It translates to CASSLGNRRGGNGYTF.

The CDR3: CASSHGQMNTEAFF. For the CDR3, the DNA is TGTGCCAGCAGCCACGGACAGATGAACACTGAAGCTTTCTTT. This sequence joins TRBV11-3 and TRBJ1-1; possibly TRBD1 for D (6 bases). CDR3 size: 14 residues. Germline V gene lookup returns CDR1 SGHNT and CDR2 YENEEA. The V gene lost 5 bases and the J gene lost 0 bases, with 10 bases spanning the gap.

The chain combines TRBV27 with TRBJ2-7; TRBD1 aligns across 9 bases. Germline V gives CDR1 MNHEY, CDR2 SMNVEV (reference sequence). The CDR3 totals 15 residues. V was pared by 5 bases and J by 5 bases, with 10 bases of the junction left unmatched. The CDR3 loop reads CASSPEGQGVDEQYF. The CDR3 DNA is TGTGCCAGCAGTCCCGAGGGACAGGGAGTGGACGAGCAGTACTTC.

Details on this clone: The same CDR3 can be traced to other DNA sequences in this sample. The genes are TRBV5-1 and TRBJ1-5; 9 nucleotides match TRBD1. V trimming: 4 bases; J trimming: 6 bases; junction bases outside the gene matches: 5. The length of the CDR3 is 14 residues. CDR1 is SGHRS, CDR2 YFSETQ, per germline. This CDR3 reads CASSLGQGSQPQHF. CDR3 in DNA: TGCGCCAGCAGCCTGGGACAGGGCAGTCAGCCCCAGCATTTT.

This clone showed up just a few times. The chain uses TRBV10-3 and TRBJ1-2; no reliable D call. Germline-derived CDR1 and CDR2 are ENHRY and SYGVKD. The V end was cut by 5 bases, the J end by 6 bases, with 10 bases between. This CDR3 is built from 12 residues. The CDR3 loop is CAISLAADGYTF. For the CDR3, the DNA is TGTGCCATCAGTTTGGCCGCGGATGGCTACACCTTC.

This sequence joins TRBV10-1 and TRBJ2-7; D unclear. Deletions cut 2 bases from V and 5 bases from J, with 7 bases between. This CDR3 contains 12 residues. Germline V gives CDR1 WNHNN, CDR2 SYGVQD (reference sequence). This CDR3 is CASSELFHEQYF. In DNA form, the CDR3 reads TGCGCCAGCAGTGAGCTGTTCCACGAGCAGTACTTC.

The chain carries TRBV7-2 and TRBJ2-7, with 9 nucleotides matching TRBD1. CDR3 size: 15 residues. Germline-derived CDR1 and CDR2 are SGHTA and FQGNSA. V trimming: 4 bases; J trimming: 4 bases; junction bases outside the gene matches: 8. In DNA, the CDR3 is TGTGCCAGCAGCTCCGCTTGGACAGGGGTGTACGAGCAGTACTTC. Protein: CASSSAWTGVYEQYF. Full variable domain (remainder filled in from reference TRBV7-2 and TRBJ2-7): GAGVSQSPSNKVTEKGKDVELRCDPISGHTALYWYRQSLGQGLEFLIYFQGNSAPDKSGLPSDRFSAERTGGSVSTLTIQRTQQEDSAVYLCASSSAWTGVYEQYFGPGTRLTVT.

This chain joins TRBV5-4 and TRBJ1-2; 12 bases align to TRBD1. Germline assignment: CDR1 SGHNT and CDR2 YYREEE (reference sequence). The CDR3 consists of 15 residues. J gave up 8 bases and V 4 bases, and 9 bases lay outside the gene matches. The CDR3 region has the DNA TGTGCCAGCAGCCTAGGGGGGGACAGGGGGCACGGCTACACCTTC. This codes for CASSLGGDRGHGYTF.